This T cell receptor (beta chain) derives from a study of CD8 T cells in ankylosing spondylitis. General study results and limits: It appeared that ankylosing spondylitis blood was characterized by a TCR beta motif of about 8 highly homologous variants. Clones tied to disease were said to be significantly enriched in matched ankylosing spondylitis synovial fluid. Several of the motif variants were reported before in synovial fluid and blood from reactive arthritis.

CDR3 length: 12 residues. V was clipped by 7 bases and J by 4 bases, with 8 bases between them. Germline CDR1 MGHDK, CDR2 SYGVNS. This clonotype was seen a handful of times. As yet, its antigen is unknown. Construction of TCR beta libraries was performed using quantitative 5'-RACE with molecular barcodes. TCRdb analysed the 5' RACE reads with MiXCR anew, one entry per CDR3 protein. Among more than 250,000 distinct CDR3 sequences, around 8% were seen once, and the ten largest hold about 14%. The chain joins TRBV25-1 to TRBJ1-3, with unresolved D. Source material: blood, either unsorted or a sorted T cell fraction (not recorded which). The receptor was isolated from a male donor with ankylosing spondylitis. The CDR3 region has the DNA TGTGCCAGCACCGCCCCGGGAAACACCATATATTTT. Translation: CASTAPGNTIYF.